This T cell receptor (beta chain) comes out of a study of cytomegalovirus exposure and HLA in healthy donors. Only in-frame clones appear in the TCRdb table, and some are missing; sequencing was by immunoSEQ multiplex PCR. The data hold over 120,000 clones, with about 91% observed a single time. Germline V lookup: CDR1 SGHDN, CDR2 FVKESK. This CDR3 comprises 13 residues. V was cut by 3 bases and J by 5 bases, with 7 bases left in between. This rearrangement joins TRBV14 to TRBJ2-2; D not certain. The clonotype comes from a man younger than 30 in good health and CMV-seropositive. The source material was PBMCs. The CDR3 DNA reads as TGTGCCAGCAGCCATACGAGGACCGGGGAGCTGTTTTTT. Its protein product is CASSHTRTGELFF.